What follows are 20 T cell receptor beta chains derived from one specimen sequenced in a study of blood T cell repertoires in COVID-19. Using immunoSEQ multiplex PCR, the repertoire was profiled, and TCRdb retains in-frame clones only, with some absent. The profile shows about 380,000 clones, around 90% of them singletons. The sample taken for sequencing was PBMCs or T cells enriched from blood (not recorded which). The receptors stem from a woman aged 18 to 35 who had recovered from COVID-19.

This clone was seen just once. V usage is TRBV6-5 and J usage is TRBJ1-2; 8 nucleotides line up with TRBD1. The germline gives CDR1 MNHEY, CDR2 SVGAGI. J was trimmed by 7 bases and V by 6 bases; bases with no gene match: 10. The CDR3 totals 14 residues. The CDR3 coding sequence is TGTGCCAGCAGCCAAATTGACAGGGGTAGTGGCTACACCTTC. It translates to CASSQIDRGSGYTF.

The V call is TRBV28, the J call TRBJ2-2; D remains ambiguous. Germline V gene sequence: CDR1 MDHEN, CDR2 SYDVKM. Trimming removed 2 bases at V and 7 bases at J, with 17 bases between. CDR3 length equals 16 residues. The CDR3 region is CASSLVPSALIGELFF. The CDR3, as DNA: TGTGCCAGCAGTTTAGTTCCCAGTGCCTTGATCGGGGAGCTGTTTTTT. Looking up the rest from reference TRBV28 and TRBJ2-2 gives the full variable domain: DVKVTQSSRYLVKRTGEKVFLECVQDMDHENMFWYRQDPGLGLRLIYFSYDVKMKEKGDIPEGYSVSREKKERFSLILESASTNQTSMYLCASSLVPSALIGELFFGEGSRLTVL.

This clone was seen a single time. The V gene is TRBV11-2, the J gene TRBJ1-6; 11 bases line up with TRBD1. Unmatched junction bases numbered 2, after V lost 3 bases and J lost 10 bases. Germline CDR1 SGHAT, CDR2 FQNNGV. The CDR3 is made up of 14 amino acids. The CDR3 DNA sequence: TGTGCCAGCAGCTTCGGGACAGGGGGGTCACCCCTCCACTTT. Its translation: CASSFGTGGSPLHF.

The rearrangement joins TRBV16 to TRBJ2-7; 7 bases are shared with TRBD1. The length of the CDR3 is 15 residues. Germline CDR1 KGHSY, CDR2 FQNENV. Germline trimming cut 4 bases from V and 3 bases from J; bases unmatched to any gene: 9. Written as DNA, the CDR3 is TGTGCCAGCAGCCTCCGGGACAGCCTTTTCTACGAGCAGTACTTC. Its translation is CASSLRDSLFYEQYF. Full variable domain (outside the CDR3, taken from reference TRBV16 and TRBJ2-7): GEEVAQTPKHLVRGEGQKAKLYCAPIKGHSYVFWYQQVLKNEFKFLISFQNENVFDETGMPKERFSAKCLPNSPCSLEIQATKLEDSAVYFCASSLRDSLFYEQYFGPGTRLTVT.

The genes are TRBV27 and TRBJ2-7; 7 bases align to TRBD2. CDR1 and CDR2 (germline): MNHEY, SMNVEV (reference sequence). The V segment lost 4 bases and the J segment 3 bases; nucleotides outside the gene matches: 3. The CDR3 contains 13 residues. CDR3 in amino acids: CASSWTRNYEQYF. The DNA for the CDR3 is TGTGCCAGCAGTTGGACTAGAAACTACGAGCAGTACTTC.

J is TRBJ2-7 and V is TRBV11-2; D possibly corresponds to TRBD1 (6 bases). This CDR3 has 15 residues. Germline values: CDR1 SGHAT, CDR2 FQNNGV. Trimming removed 5 bases from V and 1 base from J, with 15 bases in between. This chain's CDR3 is CASSRGQYPSYEQYF. The CDR3 nucleotides read TGTGCCAGCAGCCGAGGACAGTACCCTTCCTACGAGCAGTACTTC.

The chain recombines TRBV29-1 with TRBJ2-7; perhaps TRBD2 as D (5 bases). From germline, CDR1 is SQVTM and CDR2 ANQGSEA. The CDR3 spans 13 residues. Deletions cut 4 bases from V and 0 bases from J, with 10 bases between. The CDR3, as DNA: TGCAGCGTTGCCGGGGAGAGCTCCTACGAGCAGTACTTC. Translated: CSVAGESSYEQYF.

The genes are TRBV4-2 and TRBJ1-5; 8 bases map to TRBD1. Per germline, CDR1 LGHNA and CDR2 YNFKEQ. This CDR3 region has 15 residues. The trim removed 1 base at V and 7 bases at J, leaving 6 bases unmatched. This CDR3 is CASSQVQGARQPQHF. The DNA for the CDR3 is TGTGCCAGCAGCCAAGTTCAGGGGGCACGGCAGCCCCAGCATTTT.

The V call is TRBV5-6, the J call TRBJ1-1; D perhaps matches TRBD1 (5 bases). This CDR3 is built from 14 residues. Per the germline V gene, CDR1 is SGHDT and CDR2 is YYEEEE. The V and J ends lost 0 bases and 6 bases respectively, with 12 bases between them. The CDR3 DNA reads as TGTGCCAGCAGCTTGGTTGGGGGGGTCCCTGAAGCTTTCTTT. It yields the protein CASSLVGGVPEAFF.

The chain employs TRBV11-2 and TRBJ2-3; 8 bases align to TRBD2. Germline loops: CDR1 SGHAT, CDR2 FQNNGV. J was trimmed by 3 bases and V by 4 bases; bases with no gene match: 6. CDR3 length: 15 amino acids. As DNA, the CDR3 is TGTGCCAGCAGCTACGGGGGGGCGGGGACAGATACGCAGTATTTT. Protein product: CASSYGGAGTDTQYF.

This clone was found once. V usage is TRBV15 and J usage is TRBJ2-2, with a tentative D call TRBD2 (6 bases). Trimming cost V 4 bases and J 1 base, with 7 bases left between them. In germline, CDR1 is LNHNV, CDR2 YYDKDF (reference sequence). The CDR3 is 14 amino acids. For the CDR3, the DNA is TGTGCCACCAGCACAGCGGGGAACACCGGGGAGCTGTTTTTT. The encoded protein is CATSTAGNTGELFF.

The chain has TRBV10-2 and TRBJ2-5; 15 positions agree with TRBD2. V trimming: 8 bases; J trimming: 5 bases; junction bases outside the gene matches: 6. There are 15 residues in the CDR3. Germline CDR1 reads WSHSY; CDR2 reads SAAADI. CDR3 DNA sequence: TGCGCCAGCGAAGGACTAGCGGGGGGGGCGGAGACCCAGTACTTC. Residues: CASEGLAGGAETQYF.

The chain combines TRBV18 with TRBJ1-4, with a weak D call TRBD1 (6 bases). CDR1 is KGHSH, CDR2 LQKENI, per germline. The germline V and J ends were trimmed by 3 bases and 6 bases, with 11 bases remaining between them. The CDR3 is made up of 14 amino acids. The CDR3 spells CASSPRQVYEKLFF. The CDR3 DNA is TGTGCCAGCTCACCCCGACAGGTCTATGAAAAACTGTTTTTT.

The rearrangement joins TRBV6-6 to TRBJ2-7; 10 positions agree with TRBD1. The ends lost 7 bases at V and 1 base at J; junction bases unmatched: 10. The germline CDR1 and CDR2 sequences are MNHNY and SVGAGI (reference sequence). The length of the CDR3 is 16 residues. The CDR3: CASTGVGGQGSYEQYF. CDR3 bases: TGTGCCAGCACAGGTGTAGGGGGACAGGGGTCCTACGAGCAGTACTTC.

The chain links TRBV27 to TRBJ1-3; D remains ambiguous. This CDR3 has 16 residues. Germline lookup yields CDR1 MNHEY and CDR2 SMNVEV (reference sequence). V was trimmed by 2 bases and J by 1 base, leaving 12 bases between them. The CDR3 region has the DNA TGTGCCAGCAGTTTAACGGCGAGGGTTTCTGGAAACACCATATATTTT. As protein: CASSLTARVSGNTIYF.

The V gene is TRBV9, the J gene TRBJ1-1, with 7 bases fitting TRBD1. The length of the CDR3 is 15 residues. Trimming cost V 1 base and J 4 bases; bases outside gene matches: 7. Germline V gene data show CDR1 as SGDLS and CDR2 as YYNGEE. CDR3 in amino acids: CASSVIQAGGTEAFF. Written as DNA, the CDR3 is TGTGCCAGCAGCGTAATACAGGCAGGGGGCACTGAAGCTTTCTTT.

The gene calls are TRBV10-3 and TRBJ1-3, with D tentatively TRBD1 (6 bases). The CDR3 is 15 amino acids. Germline V lookup: CDR1 ENHRY, CDR2 SYGVKD. Trimming shortened V by 6 bases and J by 0 bases, and 12 bases separated the two germline ends. CDR3 DNA: TGTGCCATCAGACAGGGTGAAGCCTCTGGAAACACCATATATTTT. This sequence encodes CAIRQGEASGNTIYF.

This sequence joins TRBV5-1 and TRBJ2-3; 14 nucleotides align to TRBD2. The CDR3 covers 17 residues. The junction had 7 bases not matched to a gene; V was cut back by 2 bases and J by 5 bases. The V gene's germline CDR1 is SGHRS and CDR2 YFSETQ. CDR3 nucleotide sequence: TGCGCCAGCAGCTTACAGACTAGCGGGGGGGCCCAAGATACGCAGTATTTT. This sequence encodes CASSLQTSGGAQDTQYF.

The gene calls are TRBV11-2 and TRBJ2-1; possible D gene TRBD2, 5 bases. The CDR3 totals 14 residues. V dropped 3 bases and J dropped 2 bases, with 8 bases sitting between them. Germline-derived CDR1 and CDR2 are SGHAT and FQNNGV. CDR3 sequence: CASSLEVPYNEQFF. The CDR3 DNA reads TGTGCCAGCAGCTTGGAGGTTCCCTACAATGAGCAGTTCTTC.

Worth noting for this clone: Other nucleotide sequences from this sample produce the same CDR3. The CDR3 DNA is TGCGCCAGCAGCTTAGGACAGGGGGCCAACGAGCAGTACTTC. It translates to CASSLGQGANEQYF. The gene calls are TRBV5-1 and TRBJ2-7; 11 positions agree with TRBD1. The J segment lost 5 bases and the V segment lost 2 bases, leaving 3 bases of the junction unmatched. Germline lookup yields CDR1 SGHRS and CDR2 YFSETQ. The CDR3 is 14 residues long.